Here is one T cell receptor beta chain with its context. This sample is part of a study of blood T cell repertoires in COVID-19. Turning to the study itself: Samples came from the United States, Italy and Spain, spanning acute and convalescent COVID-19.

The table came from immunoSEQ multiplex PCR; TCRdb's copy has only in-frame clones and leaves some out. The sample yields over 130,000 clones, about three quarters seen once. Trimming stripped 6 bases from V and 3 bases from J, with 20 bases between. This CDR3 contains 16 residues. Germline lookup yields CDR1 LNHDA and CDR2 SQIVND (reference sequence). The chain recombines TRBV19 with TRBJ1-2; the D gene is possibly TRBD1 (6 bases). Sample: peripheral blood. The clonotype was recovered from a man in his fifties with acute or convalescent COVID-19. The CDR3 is CASSSLIGQYHYGYTF. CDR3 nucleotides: TGTGCCAGTAGCTCCCTGATAGGACAGTATCACTATGGCTACACCTTC.